This T cell receptor (beta chain) is drawn from a study of PD-1 blockade in mismatch repair-deficient tumors. Study in general: Patients had around 12 mismatch repair-deficient cancer types, all previously treated and progressing.

Per germline, CDR1 SGHDT and CDR2 YYEEEE. Trimming took 3 bases from V and 3 from J, leaving 10 bases between them. The CDR3 loop spans 14 amino acids. Profiled with immunoSEQ multiplex PCR; TCRdb holds only in-frame clones, not every one. The sample consists of under 25,000 clones, roughly 81% of them appearing once. The rearrangement links TRBV5-6 to TRBJ1-5, with D possibly TRBD1 on 5 matching bases. The source material was peripheral blood, sampled 2 weeks after starting pembrolizumab. The sequence derives from an adult with mismatch repair-deficient cancer. In DNA, the CDR3 is TGTGCCAGCAGCTCTGGACAAGTCAATCAGCCCCAGCATTTT. Its translation is CASSSGQVNQPQHF. The variable domain in full, completed from reference TRBV5-6 and TRBJ1-5, reads DAGVTQSPTHLIKTRGQQVTLRCSPKSGHDTVSWYQQALGQGPQFIFQYYEEEERQRGNFPDRFSGHQFPNYSSELNVNALLLGDSALYLCASSSGQVNQPQHFGDGTRLSIL.